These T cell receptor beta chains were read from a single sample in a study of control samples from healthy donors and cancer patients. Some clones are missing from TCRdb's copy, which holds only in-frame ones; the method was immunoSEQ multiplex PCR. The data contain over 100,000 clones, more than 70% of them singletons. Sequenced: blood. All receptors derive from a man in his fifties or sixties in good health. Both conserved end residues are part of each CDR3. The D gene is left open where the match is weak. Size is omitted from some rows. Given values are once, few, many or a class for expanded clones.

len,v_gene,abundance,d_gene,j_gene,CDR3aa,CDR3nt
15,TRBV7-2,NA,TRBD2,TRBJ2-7,CASSSTSGGPYEQYF,TGTGCCAGCAGCTCGACTAGCGGGGGACCCTACGAGCAGTACTTC
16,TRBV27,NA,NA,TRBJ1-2,CASSLRADRTNYGYTF,TGTGCCAGCAGTTTACGGGCCGATAGAACTAACTATGGCTACACCTTC
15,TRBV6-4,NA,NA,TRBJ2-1,CASSETVGIYNEQFF,TGTGCCAGCAGTGAGACTGTAGGGATCTACAATGAGCAGTTCTTC
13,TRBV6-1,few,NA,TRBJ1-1,CASSEIWLTEAFF,TGTGCCAGCAGTGAAATCTGGTTGACTGAAGCTTTCTTT
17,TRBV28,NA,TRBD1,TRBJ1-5,CASSLGTGEVGNQPQHF,TGTGCCAGCAGTTTGGGGACAGGGGAGGTGGGCAATCAGCCCCAGCATTTT
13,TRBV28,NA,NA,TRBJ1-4,CASSSQGNEKLFF,TGTGCCAGCAGTTCCCAGGGTAATGAAAAACTGTTTTTT
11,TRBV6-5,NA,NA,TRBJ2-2,CASSTTGELFF,TGTGCCAGCAGTACCACCGGGGAGCTGTTTTTT
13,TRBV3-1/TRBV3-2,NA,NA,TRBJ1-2,CASSLQNNYGYTF,TGTGCCAGCAGCCTTCAGAATAACTATGGCTACACCTTC
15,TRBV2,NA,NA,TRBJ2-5,CASSEGSGGGETQYF,TGTGCCAGCAGTGAAGGTAGCGGAGGAGGGGAGACCCAGTACTTC
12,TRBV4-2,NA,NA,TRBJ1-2,CASSQGGSGYTF,TGTGCCAGCAGCCAAGGGGGGAGTGGCTACACCTTC
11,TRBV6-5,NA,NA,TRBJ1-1,CASRVGTEAFF,TGTGCCAGCAGGGTCGGCACTGAAGCTTTCTTT
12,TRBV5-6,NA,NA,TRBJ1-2,CASSLGQEFYTF,TGTGCCAGCAGCTTGGGACAGGAGTTCTACACCTTC
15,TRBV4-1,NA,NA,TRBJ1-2,CASSQDGLGNYGYTF,TGCGCCAGCAGCCAAGATGGTTTGGGGAACTATGGCTACACCTTC
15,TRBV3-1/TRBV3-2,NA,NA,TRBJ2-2,CASSRVGTPGGELFF,TGTGCCAGCAGCCGGGTCGGTACACCGGGCGGGGAGCTGTTTTTT
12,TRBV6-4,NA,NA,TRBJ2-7,CASSESPREQYF,TGTGCCAGCAGTGAGAGTCCCAGGGAGCAGTACTTC
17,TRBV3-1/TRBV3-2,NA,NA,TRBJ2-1,CASSQGIIGAGGPEQFF,TGTGCCAGCAGCCAAGGGATCATCGGGGCCGGGGGGCCTGAGCAGTTCTTC
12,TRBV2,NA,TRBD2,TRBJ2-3,CASRAGTNTQYF,TGTGCCAGCAGGGCCGGGACTAACACGCAGTATTTT
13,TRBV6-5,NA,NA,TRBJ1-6,CASSYSDRRPLHF,TGTGCCAGCAGTTACTCGGACCGGAGACCCCTCCACTTT
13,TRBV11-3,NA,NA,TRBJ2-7,CASSFGSSYEQYF,TGTGCCAGCAGTTTTGGGTCCTCCTACGAGCAGTACTTC
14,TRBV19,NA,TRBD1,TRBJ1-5,CASWAGGSNQPQHF,TGTGCCAGTTGGGCAGGGGGTAGCAATCAGCCCCAGCATTTT
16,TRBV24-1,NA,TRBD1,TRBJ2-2,CATSDPGTGFSGELFF,TGTGCCACCAGTGACCCCGGGACAGGCTTCTCAGGGGAGCTGTTTTTT
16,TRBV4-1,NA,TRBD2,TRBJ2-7,CASSLRGGGAMSEQYF,TGCGCCAGCAGCCTAAGGGGCGGGGGGGCCATGAGCGAGCAGTACTTC
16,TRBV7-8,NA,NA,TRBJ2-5,CASSLGRTRVQETQYF,TGTGCCAGCAGCTTAGGGCGGACCCGGGTACAAGAGACCCAGTACTTC
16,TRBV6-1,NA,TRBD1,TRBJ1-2,CASSEARGGQSYGYTF,TGTGCCAGCAGTGAAGCGAGGGGGGGACAGAGCTATGGCTACACCTTC
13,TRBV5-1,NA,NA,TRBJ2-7,CASRTTYSYEQYF,TGCGCCAGTAGAACTACCTACTCCTACGAGCAGTACTTC
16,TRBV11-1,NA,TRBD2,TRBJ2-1,CASSDAGTSSYNEQFF,TGTGCCAGCAGCGACGCCGGGACTAGCTCCTACAATGAGCAGTTCTTC
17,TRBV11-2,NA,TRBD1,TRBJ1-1,CASSLRGTGAIVTEAFF,TGTGCCAGCAGCTTGAGGGGGACAGGGGCGATTGTTACTGAAGCTTTCTTT
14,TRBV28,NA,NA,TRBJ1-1,CASSSLTGGTEAFF,TGTGCCAGCAGTTCCCTGACTGGTGGCACTGAAGCTTTCTTT
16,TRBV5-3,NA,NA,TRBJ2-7,CARSTSRQPQNYEQYF,TGTGCCAGAAGCACCAGTCGACAGCCTCAAAACTACGAGCAGTACTTC
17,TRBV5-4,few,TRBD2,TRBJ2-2,CASSFPSGGAITGELFF,TGTGCCAGCAGCTTTCCTAGCGGGGGGGCAATCACCGGGGAGCTGTTTTTT
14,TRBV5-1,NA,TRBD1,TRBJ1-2,CASSLETGDYGYTF,TGCGCCAGCAGCTTGGAGACAGGGGACTATGGCTACACCTTC
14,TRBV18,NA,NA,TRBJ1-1,CASSPPGINTEAFF,TGTGCCAGCTCACCACCGGGAATAAACACTGAAGCTTTCTTT
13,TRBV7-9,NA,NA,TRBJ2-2,CASSLEGTGELFF,TGTGCCAGCAGCTTAGAAGGGACCGGGGAGCTGTTTTTT
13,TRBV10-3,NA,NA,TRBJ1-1,CAISEAANTEAFF,TGTGCCATCAGTGAAGCAGCGAACACTGAAGCTTTCTTT
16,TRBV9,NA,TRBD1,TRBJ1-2,CASSADLQGGIYGYTF,TGTGCCAGCAGCGCGGACCTGCAGGGGGGGATCTATGGCTACACCTTC
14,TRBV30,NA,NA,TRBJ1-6,CAQGRETNNSPLHF,TGTGCTCAGGGCCGGGAAACTAATAATTCACCCCTCCACTTT
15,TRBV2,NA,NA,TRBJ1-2,CASNGRLDANYGYTF,TGTGCCAGCAATGGCAGGCTAGATGCTAACTATGGCTACACCTTC
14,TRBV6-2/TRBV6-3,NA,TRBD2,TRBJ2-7,CASSTSGGGYEQYF,TGTGCCAGCAGCACTAGCGGGGGGGGATACGAGCAGTACTTC
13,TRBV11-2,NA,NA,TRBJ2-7,CASSLDWRYEQYF,TGTGCCAGCAGCTTAGATTGGCGGTACGAGCAGTACTTC
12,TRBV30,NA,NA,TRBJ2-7,CAWSAASYEQYF,TGTGCCTGGAGTGCAGCATCCTACGAGCAGTACTTC
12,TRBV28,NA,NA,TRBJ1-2,CASLRVNYGYTF,TGTGCCAGTCTGCGAGTCAACTATGGCTACACCTTC
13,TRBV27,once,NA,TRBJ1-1,CASSKNGGTEAFF,TGTGCCAGCAGCAAAAATGGGGGCACTGAAGCTTTCTTT
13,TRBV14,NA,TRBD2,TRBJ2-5,CASSPPAGETQYF,TGTGCCAGCAGCCCTCCAGCGGGGGAGACCCAGTACTTC
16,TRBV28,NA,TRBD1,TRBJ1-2,CASSLYTGTASYGYTF,TGTGCCAGCAGTTTATATACGGGGACAGCCTCCTATGGCTACACCTTC
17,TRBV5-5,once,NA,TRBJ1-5,CASIPLDRRYSNQPQHF,TGTGCCAGCATCCCTTTGGACCGCCGATATAGCAATCAGCCCCAGCATTTT
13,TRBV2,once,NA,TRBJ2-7,CASSFVATYEQYF,TGTGCCAGCTCCTTTGTCGCTACCTACGAGCAGTACTTC
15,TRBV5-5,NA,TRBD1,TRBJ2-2,CASSHDRVNAGELFF,TGTGCCAGCAGTCATGACAGGGTTAACGCCGGGGAGCTGTTTTTT
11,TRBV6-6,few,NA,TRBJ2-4,CASREENIQYF,TGTGCCAGCAGGGAAGAAAACATTCAGTACTTC
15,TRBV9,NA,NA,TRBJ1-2,CASSGGHLPNYGYTF,TGTGCCAGCAGCGGGGGACACCTCCCTAACTATGGCTACACCTTC
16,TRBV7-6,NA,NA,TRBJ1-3,CASSLAELISGNTIYF,TGTGCCAGCAGCTTAGCCGAATTAATCTCTGGAAACACCATATATTTT
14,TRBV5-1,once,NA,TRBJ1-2,CASSLEGRIYGYTF,TGCGCCAGCAGCTTGGAGGGAAGGATATATGGCTACACCTTC
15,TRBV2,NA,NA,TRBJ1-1,CASSEQGVQNTEAFF,TGTGCCAGCAGTGAGCAGGGAGTACAGAACACTGAAGCTTTCTTT
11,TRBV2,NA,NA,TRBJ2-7,CASSEAYEQYF,TGTGCCAGCAGTGAGGCCTACGAGCAGTACTTC
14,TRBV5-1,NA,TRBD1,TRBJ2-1,CASRVQGTYNEQFF,TGCGCCAGCAGGGTACAGGGGACCTACAATGAGCAGTTCTTC